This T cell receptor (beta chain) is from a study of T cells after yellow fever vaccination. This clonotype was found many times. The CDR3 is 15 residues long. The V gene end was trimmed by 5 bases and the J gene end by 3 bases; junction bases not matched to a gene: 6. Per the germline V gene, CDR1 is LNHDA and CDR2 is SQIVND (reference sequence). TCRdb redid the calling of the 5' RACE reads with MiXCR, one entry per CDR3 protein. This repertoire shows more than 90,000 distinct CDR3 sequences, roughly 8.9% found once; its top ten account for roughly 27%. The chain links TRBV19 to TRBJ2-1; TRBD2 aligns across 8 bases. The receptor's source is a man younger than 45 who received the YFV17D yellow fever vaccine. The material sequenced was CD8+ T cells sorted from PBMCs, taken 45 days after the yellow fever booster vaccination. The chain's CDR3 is CASSPYSGDYNEQFF. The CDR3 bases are TGTGCCAGTAGTCCCTATAGCGGGGACTACAATGAGCAGTTCTTC.